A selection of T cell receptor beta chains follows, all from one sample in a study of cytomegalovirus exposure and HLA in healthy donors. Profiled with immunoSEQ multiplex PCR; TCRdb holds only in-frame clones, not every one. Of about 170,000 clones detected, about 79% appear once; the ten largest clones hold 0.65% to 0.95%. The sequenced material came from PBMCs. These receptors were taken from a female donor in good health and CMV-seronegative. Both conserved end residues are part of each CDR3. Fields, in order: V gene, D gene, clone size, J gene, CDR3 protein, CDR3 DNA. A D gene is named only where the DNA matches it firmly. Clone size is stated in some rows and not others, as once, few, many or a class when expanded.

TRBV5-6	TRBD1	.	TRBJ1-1	CASSLDRGLSEAFF	TGTGCCAGCAGCTTGGACAGGGGTCTCTCTGAAGCTTTCTTT
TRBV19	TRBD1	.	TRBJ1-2	CVTQDRGGPAGYTF	TGTGTCACCCAGGACAGGGGAGGACCTGCTGGCTACACCTTC
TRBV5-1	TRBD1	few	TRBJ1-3	CASSLGTGGSLSSGNTIYF	TGCGCCAGCAGCTTGGGGACAGGGGGCTCTCTTTCTTCTGGAAACACCATATATTTT
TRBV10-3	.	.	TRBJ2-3	CAINRAGSTDTQYF	TGTGCCATCAACCGAGCGGGTAGCACAGATACGCAGTATTTT
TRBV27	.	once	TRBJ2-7	CASSPPRPAGKQYEQYF	TGTGCCAGCAGTCCCCCCCGTCCCGCAGGCAAACAATACGAGCAGTACTTC
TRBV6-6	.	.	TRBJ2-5	CASSSPSAAKETQYF	TGTGCCAGCAGTTCCCCCTCGGCGGCCAAAGAGACCCAGTACTTC
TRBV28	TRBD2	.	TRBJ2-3	CASSLAGTRGSTDTQYF	TGTGCCAGCAGTTTGGCGGGGACTAGGGGAAGCACAGATACGCAGTATTTT
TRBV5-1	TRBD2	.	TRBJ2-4	CASSLGPSGTANSQYF	TGCGCCAGCAGCTTGGGACCTAGCGGGACGGCGAACAGTCAGTACTTC
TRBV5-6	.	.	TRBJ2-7	CASSITPTGISYEQYF	TGTGCCAGCAGCATCACCCCGACTGGTATATCCTACGAGCAGTACTTC
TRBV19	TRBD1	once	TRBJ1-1	CASIMDRGWSEAFF	TGTGCCAGTATAATGGACAGGGGGTGGTCTGAAGCTTTCTTT
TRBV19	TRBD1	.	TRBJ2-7	CASSIAQGARYEQYF	TGTGCCAGTAGTATAGCACAGGGGGCAAGGTACGAGCAGTACTTC
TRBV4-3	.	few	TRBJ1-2	CASSQNIRTGFYTF	TGCGCCAGCAGCCAAAACATACGGACGGGATTCTACACCTTC
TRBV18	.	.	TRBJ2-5	CASSQGRETQYF	TGTGCCAGCTCACAGGGGCGGGAGACCCAGTACTTC
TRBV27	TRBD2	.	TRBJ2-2	CASSSYGLVSGELFF	TGTGCCAGCAGTTCCTACGGACTAGTTAGCGGGGAGCTGTTTTTT
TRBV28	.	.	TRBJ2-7	CASSFSVFQQYF	TGTGCCAGCAGTTTTTCGGTTTTCCAGCAGTACTTC
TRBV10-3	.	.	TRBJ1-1	CAIGGGTAMNTEAFF	TGTGCCATCGGGGGGGGAACAGCAATGAACACTGAAGCTTTCTTT
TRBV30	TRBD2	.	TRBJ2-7	CAWSVRRWREVKGTYEQYF	TGTGCCTGGAGTGTACGAAGATGGCGGGAGGTAAAGGGCACCTACGAGCAGTACTTC
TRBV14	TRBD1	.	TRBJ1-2	CASSRYSTGRGYTF	TGTGCCAGCAGCCGATATTCGACAGGGAGAGGCTACACCTTC
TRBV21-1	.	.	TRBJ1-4	CASSKDRLNEKLFF	TGTGCCAGCAGCAAGGACAGGCTGAATGAAAAACTGTTTTTT
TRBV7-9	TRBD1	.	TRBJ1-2	CASSLEGQGAASF	TGTGCCAGCAGCTTAGAGGGACAGGGGGCGGCCTCCTTC
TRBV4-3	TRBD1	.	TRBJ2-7	CASSQERGQVQYF	TGCGCCAGCAGCCAAGAGAGGGGGCAGGTGCAGTACTTC
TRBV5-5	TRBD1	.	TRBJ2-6	CASSLFPRTGESGANGLTF	TGTGCCAGCAGCTTGTTCCCTCGGACAGGAGAGTCTGGGGCCAACGGCCTGACTTTC
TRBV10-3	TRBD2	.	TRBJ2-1	CAISPGLAGGKATQNEQFF	TGTGCCATCAGTCCCGGACTAGCGGGGGGGAAGGCCACACAGAATGAGCAGTTCTTC
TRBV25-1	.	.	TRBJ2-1	CASRQGRLLQGEQFF	TGTGCCAGCAGACAGGGCAGGCTACTACAGGGTGAGCAGTTCTTC
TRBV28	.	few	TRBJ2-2	CASSLGGSHGELFF	TGTGCCAGCAGTTTAGGAGGGTCTCACGGGGAGCTGTTTTTT
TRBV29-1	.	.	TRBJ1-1	CSVEVNGGSGAFF	TGCAGCGTTGAAGTTAATGGGGGCTCGGGAGCTTTCTTT
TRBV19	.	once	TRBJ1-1	CASSIEPGSTEAFF	TGTGCCAGTAGTATAGAACCCGGGAGCACTGAAGCTTTCTTT
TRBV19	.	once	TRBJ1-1	CASTGERYTEAFF	TGTGCCAGTACGGGGGAACGGTACACTGAAGCTTTCTTT
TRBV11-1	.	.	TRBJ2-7	CASSSGGTGDEQYF	TGTGCCAGCAGCTCAGGGGGGACGGGAGACGAGCAGTACTTC
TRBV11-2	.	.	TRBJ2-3	CASSRSRVEQYF	TGTGCCAGCAGCAGATCGCGGGTCGAGCAGTATTTT
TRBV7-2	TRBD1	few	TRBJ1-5	CASRSGQGRNQPQHF	TGTGCCAGCAGATCCGGACAGGGACGCAATCAGCCCCAGCATTTT
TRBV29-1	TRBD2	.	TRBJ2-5	CSVEASGGPLRETQYF	TGCAGCGTTGAGGCTAGCGGGGGTCCATTAAGAGAGACCCAGTACTTC
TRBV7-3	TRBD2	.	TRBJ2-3	CASSLSPSGSSTDTQYF	TGTGCCAGCAGCTTAAGTCCTAGCGGGTCCAGCACAGATACGCAGTATTTT
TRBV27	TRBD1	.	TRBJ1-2	CASSRFRGTGYTF	TGTGCCAGCAGCCGCTTCAGGGGGACTGGCTACACCTTC
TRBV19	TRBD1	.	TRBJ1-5	CASSEQGASGQPQHF	TGTGCCAGTAGTGAACAGGGGGCCTCGGGACAGCCCCAGCATTTT
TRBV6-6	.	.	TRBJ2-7	CASSYSTGESSYEQYF	TGTGCCAGCAGTTACTCAACTGGAGAGAGCTCCTACGAGCAGTACTTC
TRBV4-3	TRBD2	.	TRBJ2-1	CASSQERGGAGLQFF	TGCGCCAGCAGCCAAGAACGCGGGGGGGCCGGGTTACAGTTCTTC
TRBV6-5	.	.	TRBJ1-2	CASSLRVGDYGYTF	TGTGCCAGCAGCCTACGCGTAGGGGACTATGGCTACACCTTC
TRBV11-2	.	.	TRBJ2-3	CASSLISSLADTQYF	TGTGCCAGCAGCTTAATTTCGAGCCTAGCAGATACGCAGTATTTT
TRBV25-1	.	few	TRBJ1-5	CASITYTPQGMRQPQHF	TGTGCCAGCATTACTTATACCCCACAGGGAATGCGGCAGCCCCAGCATTTT
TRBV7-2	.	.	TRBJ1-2	CASSLGRTNYGYTF	TGTGCCAGCAGCTTAGGCCGCACAAACTATGGCTACACCTTC
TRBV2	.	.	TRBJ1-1	CASRAKRNTEAFF	TGTGCCAGCCGAGCAAAAAGGAACACTGAAGCTTTCTTT